This T cell receptor (beta chain) was identified in a study of T cells in Graves' hyperthyroidism and ophthalmopathy. Study as a whole: The authors collected peripheral blood at initial diagnosis, before any treatment.

Trimming removed 8 bases from V and 0 bases from J; junction bases left unmatched: 8. Germline CDR1 SNHLY, CDR2 FYNNEI. The CDR3 spans 16 residues. Study-wide points: Expanded thyroid clonotypes (above 0.001) were mostly also found in blood.

The source of the PBMCs was less than 12 ml of fresh peripheral blood. Amplification targeted TCR beta CDR3 regions from RNA transcripts. Researchers ran a first-round RT-PCR on the TCR CDR3 using the HTBI primer set. TCRdb ran MiXCR on the multiplex PCR reads and lists one entry per CDR3 protein. This sample has 250,000 to 350,000 distinct CDR3 sequences, with about a sixth found just once. This clonotype was seen a few times. Its antigen is not known. The receptor comes from a woman aged 55-69 years with Graves' ophthalmopathy. The sequencing input was blood. The rearrangement joins TRBV2 to TRBJ2-2, with 8 bases lining up with TRBD1. The CDR3 reads CASGMDRATNTGELFF. CDR3 nucleotide sequence: TGTGCCAGCGGAATGGACAGGGCGACGAACACCGGGGAGCTGTTTTTT.